What follows is one T cell receptor (beta chain) and its context. As yet, its antigen is unknown. The sample is drawn from a study of response to subunit inactivated influenza vaccine. Study results and caveats: The authors suggested that every seasonal influenza vaccination recruits few new T cells.

TCRdb used MiXCR to reprocess the RT-PCR reads, holding one entry per CDR3 protein. The data hold around 570,000 distinct CDR3 sequences, with 7.6% observed a single time. Trimming stripped 0 bases from V and 6 bases from J, with 12 bases between. The CDR3 totals 15 residues. Looked up from germline, CDR1 is SGHTA and CDR2 is FQGTGA. Sample: PBMCs from blood, taken roughly 24 months after vaccination. V usage is TRBV7-3 and J usage is TRBJ2-1; weak D call: TRBD2 (6 bases). The clonotype was recovered from a man aged 50 to 75 who received an inactivated influenza vaccine. The CDR3 reads CASSLTNLAINEQFF. As DNA, the CDR3 is TGTGCCAGCAGCTTAACGAACCTAGCGATCAATGAGCAGTTCTTC.